The rows below give T cell receptor beta chains drawn from one sample of a study of human T cells and chemical hapten exposure. One entry per CDR3 protein, called by TCRdb with MiXCR from the RACE reads. The sample contains 380,000 or so distinct CDR3 sequences, about 4.8% of which appear only once. The sample was whole blood, taken in connection with sensitization to the hapten diphenylcyclopropenone (DPC). These receptor sequences come from a woman aged 45-65 years with alopecia areata. Some clones in this sample may be carry-over from other donors' samples. CDR3s include the opening cysteine and the closing phenylalanine or tryptophan. D genes are given only for firm matches. A row's size may be missing; if present it is once, few, many or a size class.

>.|few|TRBV19|TRBJ1-5
CASKAYNQPQHF
TGTGCCAGTAAGGCTTACAATCAGCCCCAGCATTTT
>.|few|TRBV10-3|TRBJ2-5
CAIGGQGDSLETQYF
TGTGCCATCGGGGGCCAGGGAGATAGTCTGGAGACCCAGTACTTC
>.|few|TRBV28|TRBJ1-1
CASSSTRGKAFF
TGTGCCAGCAGTTCCACCAGGGGTAAAGCTTTCTTT
>.|few|TRBV6-2/TRBV6-3|TRBJ1-1
CASSYTGQSREAFF
TGTGCCAGCAGTTACACAGGACAGAGCCGAGAAGCTTTCTTT
>.|few|TRBV29-1|TRBJ2-5
CSVEGLPETQYF
TGCAGCGTTGAGGGGCTGCCAGAGACCCAGTACTTC
>.|few|TRBV2|TRBJ1-3
CAREGTSGNTIYF
TGTGCCAGGGAGGGGACTTCTGGAAACACCATATATTTT
>.|many|TRBV6-6|TRBJ2-5
CASSYVETQYF
TGTGCCAGCAGTTATGTGGAGACCCAGTACTTC
>.|.|TRBV28|TRBJ1-4
CASSPKTTRGRREKLFF
TGTGCCAGCAGCCCGAAGACGACGAGGGGCCGTCGTGAAAAACTGTTTTTT
>.|.|TRBV4-1|TRBJ2-7
CASSQDSGFPYEQYF
TGCGCCAGCAGCCAAGATTCAGGGTTCCCCTACGAGCAGTACTTC
>.|.|TRBV15|TRBJ2-6
CATSRDYPLSGANVLTF
TGTGCCACCAGCAGAGATTACCCCTTGTCTGGGGCCAACGTCCTGACTTTC
>.|few|TRBV2|TRBJ2-2
CASSSWGLGTGELFF
TGTGCCAGCAGTAGCTGGGGCCTGGGCACCGGGGAGCTGTTTTTT
>.|few|TRBV27|TRBJ2-5
CASSLTGARQETQYF
TGTGCCAGCAGTTTAACGGGAGCCCGGCAAGAGACCCAGTACTTC
>.|many|TRBV6-6|TRBJ1-5
CASTASGARNQPQHF
TGTGCCAGCACCGCCAGTGGGGCCCGCAATCAGCCCCAGCATTTT
>TRBD1|many|TRBV14|TRBJ2-6
CASSQDGDRGPGANVLTF
TGTGCCAGCAGCCAAGATGGGGACAGGGGCCCTGGGGCCAACGTCCTGACTTTC
>TRBD1|few|TRBV12-3/TRBV12-4|TRBJ1-1
CASGQGVMNTEAFF
TGTGCCAGCGGGCAGGGGGTTATGAACACTGAAGCTTTCTTT
>TRBD2|.|TRBV5-1|TRBJ2-3
CASSLATSGKTDTQYF
TGCGCCAGCAGCTTGGCGACTAGCGGGAAGACAGATACGCAGTATTTT
>.|few|TRBV2|TRBJ2-7
CASSNPTGYEQYF
TGTGCCAGCAGTAACCCTACAGGGTACGAGCAGTACTTC
>TRBD1|.|TRBV2|TRBJ2-7
CASSEARTGQEQYF
TGTGCCAGCAGTGAAGCGAGGACAGGGCAAGAGCAGTACTTC
>TRBD1|few|TRBV18|TRBJ1-1
CASSPLVGQGLNTEAFF
TGTGCCAGCTCACCACTAGTAGGACAGGGGCTTAACACTGAAGCTTTCTTT
>.|.|TRBV5-6|TRBJ1-1
CASSLDRRMNTEAFF
TGTGCCAGCAGCTTGGACAGACGGATGAACACTGAAGCTTTCTTT
>.|.|TRBV13|TRBJ2-1
CASSLGRGPRVF
TGTGCCAGCAGCTTAGGACGGGGCCCAAGGGTCTTC
>.|few|TRBV2|TRBJ1-2
CASSEGPTYGYTF
TGTGCCAGCAGTGAAGGGCCGACCTATGGCTACACCTTC
>.|many|TRBV10-3|TRBJ2-7
CAISELASDSPYEQYF
TGTGCCATCAGTGAATTAGCGTCCGACAGCCCCTACGAGCAGTACTTC
>.|few|TRBV10-3|TRBJ2-3
CAISELGSASDTQYF
TGTGCCATCAGTGAGTTGGGTAGCGCCTCAGATACGCAGTATTTT